This T cell receptor (beta chain) is drawn from a study of early T cells in non-severe SARS-CoV-2 infection. Whole-study context: Unsorted whole-blood RNA was sequenced in bulk, leaving chains unpaired. General study points: VDJdb-based annotation leaned toward anti-spike CD8 responses and missed private and CD4 specificities.

V lost 2 bases, J lost 4 bases, and 8 bases stayed unmatched. In germline, CDR1 is SGHAT, CDR2 FQNNGV. The CDR3 spans 15 residues. Only a few counts were recorded for this clonotype. What it binds is unknown. The TCR library protocol attached unique molecular identifiers to the individual cDNA molecules. TCRdb called the 5' RACE reads again in MiXCR, with one record for every CDR3 protein. The table has roughly 28,000 distinct CDR3 sequences, approximately 4.6% seen once; the top ten hold around 4%. This chain joins TRBV11-2 and TRBJ2-7; 7 bases are a match to TRBD1. The sequencing sample was made of whole blood. This TCR derives from an adult who was a healthcare worker with PCR-confirmed SARS-CoV-2 infection or an uninfected control (not recorded which). The CDR3 DNA is TGTGCCAGCAGCTTAAGAGGACAGGAACGGTACGAGCAGTACTTC. Translating it yields CASSLRGQERYEQYF. Supplemented by reference TRBV11-2 and TRBJ2-7, the full variable domain reads EAGVAQSPRYKIIEKRQSVAFWCNPISGHATLYWYQQILGQGPKLLIQFQNNGVVDDSQLPKDRFSAERLKGVDSTLKIQPAKLEDSAVYLCASSLRGQERYEQYFGPGTRLTVT.